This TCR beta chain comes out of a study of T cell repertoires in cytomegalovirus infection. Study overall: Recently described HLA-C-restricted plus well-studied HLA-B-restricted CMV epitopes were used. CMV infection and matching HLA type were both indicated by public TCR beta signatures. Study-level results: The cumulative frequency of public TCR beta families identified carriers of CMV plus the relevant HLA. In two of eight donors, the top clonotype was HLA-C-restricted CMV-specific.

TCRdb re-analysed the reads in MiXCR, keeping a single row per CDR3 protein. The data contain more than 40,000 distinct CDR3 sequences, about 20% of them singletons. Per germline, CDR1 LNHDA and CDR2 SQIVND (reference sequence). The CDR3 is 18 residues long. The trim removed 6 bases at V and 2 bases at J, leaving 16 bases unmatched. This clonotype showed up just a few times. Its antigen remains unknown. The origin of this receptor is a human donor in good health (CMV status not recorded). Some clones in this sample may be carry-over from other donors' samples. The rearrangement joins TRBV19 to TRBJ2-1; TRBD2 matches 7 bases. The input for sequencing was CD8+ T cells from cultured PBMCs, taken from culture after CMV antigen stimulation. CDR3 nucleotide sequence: TGTGCCAGTAGCGAAAAGCCCCCTAACGGGAGGACCTACAATGAGCAGTTCTTC. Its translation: CASSEKPPNGRTYNEQFF.